One and the same sample provided the 18 T cell receptor beta chains below, sequenced in a study of blood T cell repertoires in COVID-19. The repertoire was sequenced with immunoSEQ multiplex PCR; TCRdb's copy has only in-frame clones and lacks some. The sample shows 75,000 to 100,000 clones, roughly 86% of them seen only once. The sequenced sample was peripheral blood. The receptors come from a human donor in a cohort sampled during active COVID-19.

V and J are TRBV5-1 and TRBJ2-5; 12 bases align to TRBD2. The junction had 6 bases not matched to a gene; V was cut back by 4 bases and J by 5 bases. The CDR3 is 15 amino acids. The V gene's germline CDR1 is SGHRS and CDR2 YFSETQ. In DNA form, the CDR3 reads TGCGCCAGCAGCACACTAGCGGGGGGCGGGGAGACCCAGTACTTC. It specifies CASSTLAGGGETQYF.

The J gene is TRBJ2-1, the V gene TRBV5-1, with 9 positions matching TRBD1. Unmatched junction bases numbered 10, after V lost 5 bases and J lost 7 bases. Germline V gene data show CDR1 as SGHRS and CDR2 as YFSETQ. The CDR3 totals 15 residues. The CDR3 bases are TGCGCCAGCAGTTCCGGGACAGGGAACCTTAATGAGCAGTTCTTC. Translation: CASSSGTGNLNEQFF. The complete variable domain, with remaining parts taken from reference TRBV5-1 and TRBJ2-1, reads KAGVTQTPRYLIKTRGQQVTLSCSPISGHRSVSWYQQTPGQGLQFLFEYFSETQRNKGNFPGRFSGRQFSNSRSEMNVSTLELGDSALYLCASSSGTGNLNEQFFGPGTRLTVL.

This chain joins TRBV10-3 and TRBJ2-1; TRBD2 agrees at 13 bases. Germline V CDR1 and CDR2: ENHRY, SYGVKD. This CDR3 is 16 amino acids long. J gave up 2 bases and V 6 bases, and 4 bases lay outside the gene matches. The CDR3 DNA is TGTGCCATCAGCCAGACTAGCGGGGGGACCTACAATGAGCAGTTCTTC. As protein: CAISQTSGGTYNEQFF.

V and J are TRBV7-9 and TRBJ1-5; a possible D gene is TRBD1 (6 bases). The CDR3 runs to 16 residues. The V gene's germline CDR1 is SEHNR and CDR2 FQNEAQ (reference sequence). Deletions cut 1 base from V and 6 bases from J, with 16 bases between. The CDR3 sequence is CASSLEEGGESQPQHF. For the CDR3, the DNA is TGTGCCAGCAGCTTAGAAGAGGGGGGGGAGAGTCAGCCCCAGCATTTT.

The gene calls are TRBV11-1 and TRBJ1-2; D is perhaps TRBD1 (6 bases). The CDR3 spans 15 residues. Germline lookup yields CDR1 SGHAT and CDR2 FQDESV (reference sequence). V was pared by 1 base and J by 0 bases, with 9 bases between. CDR3 in amino acids: CASSLGTASNYGYTF. CDR3 nucleotide sequence: TGTGCCAGCAGCTTAGGGACAGCTTCTAACTATGGCTACACCTTC. The full variable domain, with the rest looked up from reference TRBV11-1 and TRBJ1-2, is EAEVAQSPRYKITEKSQAVAFWCDPISGHATLYWYRQILGQGPELLVQFQDESVVDDSQLPKDRFSAERLKGVDSTLKIQPAELGDSAMYLCASSLGTASNYGYTFGSGTRLTVV.

This clone was detected only a few times. The V gene is TRBV10-3, the J gene TRBJ2-7; no clear D. From germline, CDR1 is ENHRY and CDR2 SYGVKD. V dropped 7 bases and J dropped 0 bases, with 13 bases sitting between them. CDR3 size: 14 residues. CDR3: CAITDLLSSYEQYF. CDR3 DNA sequence: TGTGCCATCACCGACTTATTGAGCTCCTACGAGCAGTACTTC.

The V call is TRBV6-5, the J call TRBJ2-3; possible D gene TRBD2, 5 bases. The germline V gene encodes CDR1 MNHEY and CDR2 SVGAGI. This CDR3 has 14 amino acids. V gave up 8 bases and J gave up 5 bases, with 17 bases separating them. In DNA, the CDR3 is TGTGCCAGCGCCCGAAGGCGTGCGGGAGATACGCAGTATTTT. Its protein is CASARRRAGDTQYF.

The gene calls are TRBV5-1 and TRBJ2-7, with 9 bases aligning to TRBD1. The CDR3 length is 15 residues. Germline V gene data show CDR1 as SGHRS and CDR2 as YFSETQ. V lost 3 bases and J lost 6; bases outside the gene matches: 10. The CDR3 sequence: CASSWGNRGRGEQYF. The CDR3 DNA is TGCGCCAGCAGCTGGGGGAACAGGGGGCGAGGCGAGCAGTACTTC.

V usage is TRBV9 and J usage is TRBJ2-7; tentative D call: TRBD2 (5 bases). This CDR3 contains 14 residues. CDR1 and CDR2 from the germline V gene are SGDLS and YYNGEE. The V end was cut by 0 bases, the J end by 10 bases, with 17 bases between. The CDR3 DNA reads as TGTGCCAGCAGCGTAGCTTCGACTGGAGGAGACCAGTACTTC. Protein: CASSVASTGGDQYF.

V gene TRBV5-4 combines with J gene TRBJ1-3; 9 bases line up with TRBD1. Germline lookup yields CDR1 SGHNT and CDR2 YYREEE (reference sequence). The CDR3 totals 17 residues. Trimming removed 4 bases from V and 4 bases from J; junction bases left unmatched: 12. CDR3 in amino acids: CASSLRPGQGMGNTIYF. The CDR3 region has the DNA TGTGCCAGCAGCCTACGACCGGGACAGGGTATGGGAAACACCATATATTTT.

The chain carries TRBV9 and TRBJ2-3, with TRBD2 as a possible D gene (7 bases). V was shortened by 0 bases and J by 4 bases, with 9 bases between the two germline ends. Germline V lookup: CDR1 SGDLS, CDR2 YYNGEE. The CDR3 has 14 amino acids. The CDR3 loop is CASSVEGGADTQYF. CDR3 nucleotide sequence: TGTGCCAGCAGCGTAGAAGGGGGGGCAGATACGCAGTATTTT.

This chain uses TRBV5-1 with TRBJ1-4, with 11 bases matching TRBD1. The CDR3 contains 15 residues. Germline values: CDR1 SGHRS, CDR2 YFSETQ. Trimming cost V 0 bases and J 8 bases; bases outside gene matches: 3. CDR3: CASSLVGQGVEKLFF. The CDR3, as DNA: TGCGCCAGCAGCTTGGTGGGACAGGGGGTCGAAAAACTGTTTTTT.

This sequence joins TRBV28 and TRBJ2-3; TRBD2 is a possible D gene (6 bases). CDR3 size: 15 residues. Deletions cut 2 bases from V and 2 bases from J, with 11 bases between. Germline assignment: CDR1 MDHEN and CDR2 SYDVKM. The CDR3 sequence is CASSLRGAPTDTQYF. DNA for the CDR3: TGTGCCAGCAGTTTACGCGGGGCCCCCACAGATACGCAGTATTTT.

The table lists this clone with a count of one. The chain has TRBV28 and TRBJ1-2; 11 positions match TRBD1. The CDR3 is 15 amino acids. Trimming removed 2 bases from V and 6 bases from J; junction bases left unmatched: 5. CDR1 and CDR2 from the germline V gene are MDHEN and SYDVKM. The CDR3 bases are TGTGCCAGCAGTTTACCCTGGGGACAGGGGGATGGCTACACCTTC. Its protein product is CASSLPWGQGDGYTF.

This chain joins TRBV5-1 and TRBJ1-2; 9 positions match TRBD1. Trimming at V came to 3 bases and at J to 4 bases, leaving 7 bases not matched to a gene. From germline, CDR1 is SGHRS and CDR2 YFSETQ. This CDR3 spans 15 amino acids. CDR3 DNA sequence: TGCGCCAGCAGCTCCGGACAGGGGATCAGCTATGGCTACACCTTC. This codes for CASSSGQGISYGYTF.

The rearrangement links TRBV11-2 to TRBJ2-6, with 9 positions matching TRBD2. The J segment lost 0 bases and the V segment lost 5 bases, leaving 11 bases of the junction unmatched. Germline assignment: CDR1 SGHAT and CDR2 FQNNGV. The CDR3 is 19 amino acids. Written as DNA, the CDR3 is TGTGCCAGCAGCCTAGCTCTAGCGGGGCTGAGCTCTGGGGCCAACGTCCTGACTTTC. Its protein is CASSLALAGLSSGANVLTF.

The chain links TRBV6-6 to TRBJ2-2; 7 bases are shared with TRBD2. The CDR3 is 15 residues long. Looked up from germline, CDR1 is MNHNY and CDR2 is SVGAGI (reference sequence). The V and J ends lost 0 bases and 5 bases, in that order; junction bases with no gene match: 3. The CDR3 is CASSYSGGRTGELFF. The CDR3, as DNA: TGTGCCAGCAGTTACTCGGGGGGGAGAACCGGGGAGCTGTTTTTT.

This chain uses TRBV30 with TRBJ2-1, with 7 bases lining up with TRBD2. Per germline, CDR1 GTSNPN and CDR2 SVGIG (reference sequence). V was pared by 7 bases and J by 3 bases, with 12 bases of the junction left unmatched. The CDR3 runs 15 residues. This chain's CDR3 is CASIRPGGNYNEQFF. DNA of the CDR3: TGTGCCTCCATACGGCCCGGGGGGAACTACAATGAGCAGTTCTTC.